These 10 T cell receptor beta chains originate from one sample sequenced in a study of blood T cell repertoires in COVID-19. TCRdb's copy holds only in-frame clones and misses some; the assay was immunoSEQ multiplex PCR. Among about 200,000 clones listed, around nine tenths were seen once. Sequencing was performed on peripheral blood. These receptors all come from a man between 18 and 35 years old with active or convalescent COVID-19.

V is TRBV3-1 (or the pseudogene TRBV3-2) and J is TRBJ2-3; tentatively, D is TRBD2 (5 bases). The length of the CDR3 is 14 residues. The germline gives CDR1 LGHDT, CDR2 YNNKEL (reference sequence). The ends were cut back, 2 bases at V and 4 bases at J, with 10 bases in the middle. The chain's CDR3 is CASSQMRASDTQYF. CDR3 bases: TGTGCCAGCAGCCAAATGCGGGCCTCAGATACGCAGTATTTT.

The chain carries TRBV4-2 and TRBJ1-6; D is ambiguous. The CDR3 has 16 amino acids. Trimming took 0 bases from V and 7 from J, leaving 13 bases between them. CDR1 and CDR2 (germline): LGHNA, YNFKEQ. In DNA, the CDR3 is TGTGCCAGCAGCCAAGACTTAGCAGAAACCAATTCACCCCTCCACTTT. Translation gives CASSQDLAETNSPLHF.

This clone was observed a single time. This rearrangement joins TRBV6-5 to TRBJ1-1; D is unclear. Germline CDR1 is MNHEY and CDR2 is SVGAGI. Between the trimmed V and J ends, which lost 6 bases and 6 bases, there was a span of 8 bases. The length of the CDR3 is 11 residues. CDR3 sequence (DNA): TGTGCCAGCAGCAGATCTGCTGAAGCTTTCTTT. This codes for CASSRSAEAFF.

The gene calls are TRBV6-1 and TRBJ1-2; no definite D call. CDR1 MNHNS and CDR2 SASEGT come from the germline V gene. This CDR3 region has 16 residues. The V and J ends lost 0 bases and 0 bases respectively, with 11 bases between them. In nucleotides, the CDR3 is TGTGCCAGCAGTGAAGCAGTCGCCAGAACTAACTATGGCTACACCTTC. The encoded protein is CASSEAVARTNYGYTF.

The J gene is TRBJ2-7, the V gene TRBV2; possibly TRBD1 for D (5 bases). Trimming shortened V by 8 bases and J by 0 bases, and 8 bases separated the two germline ends. This CDR3 has 12 amino acids. Germline CDR1 is SNHLY and CDR2 is FYNNEI. CDR3 residues: CASSTDSYEQYF. Here the CDR3 DNA reads TGTGCCAGCTCGACAGACTCCTACGAGCAGTACTTC.

The chain is built from TRBV7-8 and TRBJ1-2; 7 nucleotides line up with TRBD1. Trimming removed 2 bases from V and 2 bases from J; junction bases left unmatched: 8. The CDR3 sequence is 16 residues long. The germline V gene has CDR1 SGHVS and CDR2 FQNEAQ. The CDR3, as DNA: TGTGCCAGCAGCTTAAGGGTCGACAGGGAAAACTATGGCTACACCTTC. Its translation: CASSLRVDRENYGYTF.

The CDR3 DNA sequence: TGTGCCAGCAGTTCTCCCACAGATACGCAGTATTTT. Protein product: CASSSPTDTQYF. The chain uses TRBV28 and TRBJ2-3; D gene ambiguous. Trimming shortened V by 4 bases and J by 2 bases, and 4 bases separated the two germline ends. Germline V gene sequence: CDR1 MDHEN, CDR2 SYDVKM. The CDR3 consists of 12 residues.

The sample holds a few counts of this clone. The chain uses TRBV11-2 and TRBJ1-2, with no clear D. The CDR3 sequence is 12 residues long. Germline V gene lookup returns CDR1 SGHAT and CDR2 FQNNGV. The V end lost 6 bases, the J end lost 8 bases, and 13 bases lay between the germline ends. The CDR3 bases are TGTGCCAGCAGGAACACCGCGGGAGGCTACACCTTC. Its translation: CASRNTAGGYTF.

The chain employs TRBV19 and TRBJ2-3; tentatively, D is TRBD1 (5 bases). This CDR3 contains 18 residues. Per germline, CDR1 LNHDA and CDR2 SQIVND (reference sequence). Deletions cut 3 bases from V and 0 bases from J, with 19 bases between. Here the CDR3 reads CASSIQVSEGASTDTQYF. CDR3 nucleotide sequence: TGTGCCAGTAGTATTCAGGTTTCGGAAGGGGCCAGCACAGATACGCAGTATTTT.

The chain joins TRBV2 to TRBJ2-1, with D hard to call. The CDR3 consists of 12 residues. Germline values: CDR1 SNHLY, CDR2 FYNNEI. Trimming took off 7 bases at V and 3 bases at J, with 7 bases between the two ends. The CDR3 sequence is CASNYGYNEQFF. CDR3 DNA sequence: TGTGCCAGCAATTACGGCTACAATGAGCAGTTCTTC.